One and the same sample provided the 10 T cell receptor beta chains below, sequenced in a study of T cell repertoires in cytomegalovirus infection. TCRdb used MiXCR to reprocess the reads, holding one entry per CDR3 protein. The table records approximately 320,000 distinct CDR3 sequences, around 9.5% of them present only once. Sequencing input: PBMCs. Every receptor here comes from a human donor in good health (CMV status not recorded). Some clones in this sample may be carry-over from other donors' samples.

The V gene is TRBV6-2 or TRBV6-3, the J gene TRBJ2-7; 9 nucleotides line up with TRBD2. Trimming at V came to 6 bases and at J to 4 bases, leaving 13 bases not matched to a gene. Per germline, CDR1 MNHEY and CDR2 SVGEGT. The CDR3 extends over 16 amino acids. The CDR3 loop reads CASRVTDSGRIYEQYF. CDR3 DNA sequence: TGTGCCAGCAGGGTTACTGACAGCGGGAGGATATACGAGCAGTACTTC.

V and J are TRBV27 and TRBJ1-5, with D possibly matching TRBD1 (5 bases). Deletions cut 7 bases from V and 7 bases from J, with 14 bases between. Germline CDR1 MNHEY, CDR2 SMNVEV (reference sequence). There are 13 residues in the CDR3. The CDR3 DNA follows: TGTGCCAGCATAGGAGAGGGGTTGCAGCCCCAGCATTTT. It yields the protein CASIGEGLQPQHF.

Concerning this clonotype itself: This clone may be a read error of a much larger clone one base away. The rearrangement uses TRBV7-2 and TRBJ1-6; 7 bases match TRBD1. This CDR3 comprises 14 residues. The germline V gene has CDR1 SGHTA and CDR2 FQGNSA. The CDR3 DNA reads TGTGCCAGCAGTACAGGGGCATATAATTCACCCCTCTACTTT. Protein sequence: CASSTGAYNSPLYF.

This clonotype was detected ten times or more. The CDR3 sequence: CASSLGAPAGWGYNEQFF. CDR3 sequence (DNA): TGTGCCAGCAGCCTCGGGGCCCCTGCGGGATGGGGCTACAATGAGCAGTTCTTC. The rearrangement joins TRBV11-2 to TRBJ2-1; possible D gene TRBD2, 6 bases. This CDR3 is built from 18 residues. Trimming removed 5 bases from V and 3 bases from J, with 23 bases in between. Germline V gene sequence: CDR1 SGHAT, CDR2 FQNNGV.

The sample holds a few counts of this clonotype. The chain uses TRBV29-1 and TRBJ2-3; TRBD2 matches at 8 bases. The CDR3 contains 13 residues. Germline V gives CDR1 SQVTM, CDR2 ANQGSEA. With 7 bases clipped from V and 3 bases from J, the junction kept 6 bases outside the gene matches. DNA of the CDR3: TGCAGCGCCGTAACGGGGGGGACAGATACGCAGTATTTT. Translating gives CSAVTGGTDTQYF.

Only a few counts were recorded for this clonotype. This rearrangement joins TRBV7-2 to TRBJ2-7, with 7 bases that match TRBD2. Looked up from germline, CDR1 is SGHTA and CDR2 is FQGNSA. With 1 base clipped from V and 2 bases from J, the junction kept 5 bases outside the gene matches. The CDR3 spans 15 residues. The CDR3 sequence: CASSLVPAGTYEQYF. CDR3 coding DNA: TGTGCCAGCAGCTTAGTACCAGCGGGAACCTACGAGCAGTACTTC.

This clonotype has ten or more counts. The chain is built from TRBV7-2 and TRBJ1-6; D remains ambiguous. The V gene's germline CDR1 is SGHTA and CDR2 FQGNSA. CDR3 length: 13 amino acids. Trimming stripped 3 bases from V and 7 bases from J, with 7 bases between. CDR3 amino acids: CASSFRGNSPLHF. The CDR3 DNA reads as TGTGCCAGCAGCTTTCGTGGAAATTCACCCCTCCACTTT.

The V and J genes are TRBV3-1 and TRBJ2-3; 8 positions agree with TRBD1. Germline values: CDR1 LGHDT, CDR2 YNNKEL (reference sequence). J was trimmed by 3 bases and V by 4 bases; bases with no gene match: 12. CDR3 size: 17 residues. The CDR3 protein is CASSLVLGTGGTDTQYF. CDR3 DNA: TGTGCCAGCAGCCTTGTCCTTGGAACAGGGGGAACAGATACGCAGTATTTT.

This clonotype was picked up many times. This rearrangement joins TRBV6-5 to TRBJ1-1; 7 nucleotides match TRBD1. V was pared by 2 bases and J by 0 bases, with 9 bases of the junction left unmatched. In germline, CDR1 is MNHEY, CDR2 SVGAGI. CDR3 length: 17 amino acids. CDR3 bases: TGTGCCAGCAGTTACCGGACCTTACAGGGGATGAACACTGAAGCTTTCTTT. It translates to CASSYRTLQGMNTEAFF.

The sample holds many counts of this clonotype. The chain uses TRBV7-6 and TRBJ1-1, with D unclear. The length of the CDR3 is 13 residues. Germline CDR1 SGHVS, CDR2 FNYEAQ. With 5 bases removed from V and 3 bases from J, the gap between germline ends came to 10 bases. The CDR3 protein is CASSPHGDTEAFF. In nucleotides, the CDR3 is TGTGCCAGCAGCCCCCACGGAGACACTGAAGCTTTCTTT.